The 21 T cell receptor beta chains reported below all come from one sample, sequenced in a study of shared clonotypes between healthy human individuals (dated by TCRdb to the early 2020s). The method was the immunoSEQ multiplex PCR assay. TCRdb provides this immuneACCESS table in a form limited to in-frame rearrangements. Some clones are lacking; in checked studies, under half of them reflect an unresolved V gene, and why the rest are absent is not known. The sample table shows over 1.4 million clones, and around 95% are seen once. The leading ten clones occupy approximately 1% of the sample. The sequenced sample was naive CD4+ T cells sorted from blood. The cell subset or site label corresponds to: CD45RA+ positively selected. These receptors all come from a man aged 25-45 years in good health.

The chain combines TRBV6-5 with TRBJ2-1; D not resolved. Trimming shortened V by 2 bases and J by 4 bases, and 15 bases separated the two germline ends. The CDR3 covers 16 residues. Germline loops: CDR1 MNHEY, CDR2 SVGAGI. The CDR3 DNA is TGTGCCAGCAGTTACATAAGAAGCGAACAGTACAATGAGCAGTTCTTC. It yields the protein CASSYIRSEQYNEQFF.

The chain is built from TRBV7-2 and TRBJ1-4; D not resolved. The CDR3 runs to 15 residues. CDR1 is SGHTA and CDR2 is FQGNSA in the germline V gene. V was clipped by 5 bases and J by 5 bases, with 15 bases between them. In DNA form, the CDR3 reads TGTGCCAGCAGCCCTAGAGGTAGAGTCAATGAAAAACTGTTTTTT. Protein: CASSPRGRVNEKLFF.

This rearrangement joins TRBV5-4 to TRBJ1-1, with D unclear. The germline CDR1 and CDR2 sequences are SGHNT and YYREEE (reference sequence). Trimming shortened V by 5 bases and J by 6 bases, and 8 bases separated the two germline ends. This CDR3 spans 11 amino acids. CDR3 sequence (DNA): TGTGCCAGCAGAGGAGTCGCTGAAGCTTTCTTT. Amino acids: CASRGVAEAFF.

CDR3 nucleotides: TGTGCCAGTAGTATATGGCAGGGTTTGGGTAGCAATCAGCCCCAGCATTTT. Translating it yields CASSIWQGLGSNQPQHF. The chain has TRBV19 and TRBJ1-5, with a tentative D call TRBD1 (5 bases). Looked up from germline, CDR1 is LNHDA and CDR2 is SQIVND (reference sequence). This CDR3 has 17 amino acids. V was pared by 2 bases and J by 0 bases, with 14 bases between.

The V call is TRBV7-2, the J call TRBJ1-4, with D unclear. Trimming removed 3 bases from V and 5 bases from J, with 13 bases in between. The CDR3 has 15 residues. Germline CDR1 SGHTA, CDR2 FQGNSA. In nucleotides, the CDR3 is TGTGCCAGCAGCTTTGTTTCCCGTTGGAATGAAAAACTGTTTTTT. This sequence encodes CASSFVSRWNEKLFF. The complete variable domain, with remaining parts taken from reference TRBV7-2 and TRBJ1-4, reads GAGVSQSPSNKVTEKGKDVELRCDPISGHTALYWYRQSLGQGLEFLIYFQGNSAPDKSGLPSDRFSAERTGGSVSTLTIQRTQQEDSAVYLCASSFVSRWNEKLFFGSGTQLSVL.

The chain recombines TRBV27 with TRBJ1-5, with 8 bases identical to TRBD1. The CDR3 runs to 18 residues. Germline loops: CDR1 MNHEY, CDR2 SMNVEV (reference sequence). With 4 bases clipped from V and 0 bases from J, the junction kept 11 bases outside the gene matches. CDR3 bases: TGTGCCAGCAGTTCCGGACAGGGCGTATGGGGTAGCAATCAGCCCCAGCATTTT. It translates to CASSSGQGVWGSNQPQHF.

This chain uses TRBV5-4 with TRBJ2-5, with D perhaps matching TRBD1 or TRBD2 (5 bases each). In germline, CDR1 is SGHNT, CDR2 YYREEE (reference sequence). There are 13 residues in the CDR3. With 3 bases removed from V and 2 bases from J, the gap between germline ends came to 8 bases. CDR3 coding DNA: TGTGCCAGCAGCTGGGACGGTCAAGAGACCCAGTACTTC. This translates into CASSWDGQETQYF.

Concerning this clone itself: The sample has other DNA sequences that encode this CDR3 too. J is TRBJ2-6 and V is TRBV5-1; D unresolved. V shed 0 bases and J shed 1 base, with 5 bases lying between them. This CDR3 comprises 15 residues. In germline, CDR1 is SGHRS, CDR2 YFSETQ. In DNA, the CDR3 is TGCGCCAGCAGCTTGGTGGAATCTGGGGCCAACGTCCTGACTTTC. This sequence encodes CASSLVESGANVLTF.

The V call is TRBV28, the J call TRBJ2-2; 10 positions agree with TRBD1. This CDR3 region has 12 residues. Germline V gene sequence: CDR1 MDHEN, CDR2 SYDVKM. CDR3 sequence reads: CAGQGSHGELFF. CDR3 DNA: TGTGCGGGACAGGGGAGTCACGGGGAGCTGTTTTTT.

The genes are TRBV7-3 and TRBJ2-7; perhaps TRBD1 as D (5 bases). Trimming took off 4 bases at V and 5 bases at J, with 15 bases between the two ends. CDR3 size: 14 residues. Germline CDR1 is SGHTA and CDR2 is FQGTGA. The DNA of the CDR3 is TGTGCCAGCAGCTACCTGGGGCCGCAGGACGAGCAGTACTTC. Protein product: CASSYLGPQDEQYF.

The J gene is TRBJ1-3, the V gene TRBV25-1; 7 bases align to TRBD1. The germline V gene has CDR1 MGHDK and CDR2 SYGVNS. Trimming removed 6 bases from V and 2 bases from J; junction bases left unmatched: 4. CDR3 length: 14 amino acids. The CDR3 reads CASSDRAAGNTIYF. CDR3 sequence (DNA): TGTGCCAGCAGCGACAGGGCGGCTGGAAACACCATATATTTT.

On this clone: This sample also contains other DNA sequences that code for the same CDR3. The chain is built from TRBV15 and TRBJ2-3, with no clear D. V dropped 0 bases and J dropped 4 bases, with 5 bases sitting between them. Germline V gene lookup returns CDR1 LNHNV and CDR2 YYDKDF (reference sequence). The CDR3 runs to 13 residues. The CDR3 protein is CATSRDLPDTQYF. The CDR3 coding sequence is TGTGCCACCAGCAGAGACCTCCCAGATACGCAGTATTTT.

The genes are TRBV5-6 and TRBJ2-7; the D gene is possibly TRBD2 (5 bases). The germline V gene has CDR1 SGHDT and CDR2 YYEEEE. Trimming left V 0 bases short and J 6 bases short, with 16 bases between. This CDR3 has 15 amino acids. CDR3 in amino acids: CASSLVGSSYVEQYF. Here the CDR3 DNA reads TGTGCCAGCAGCTTGGTGGGGAGTTCCTACGTCGAGCAGTACTTC.

V and J are TRBV11-2 and TRBJ2-5; no clear D gene. The germline V gene encodes CDR1 SGHAT and CDR2 FQNNGV. This CDR3 has 13 amino acids. The V gene lost 5 bases and the J gene lost 5 bases, with 12 bases spanning the gap. This chain's CDR3 is CASSPNSVETQYF. The CDR3 nucleotides read TGTGCCAGCAGCCCCAACAGCGTTGAGACCCAGTACTTC.

V usage is TRBV5-1 and J usage is TRBJ2-5; the D gene is possibly TRBD1 (5 bases). Germline assignment: CDR1 SGHRS and CDR2 YFSETQ. Between the trimmed V and J ends, which lost 4 bases and 2 bases, there was a span of 15 bases. The CDR3 loop spans 15 amino acids. The CDR3: CASSTNPGLQETQYF. The CDR3 DNA reads as TGCGCCAGCAGCACGAACCCAGGGTTACAAGAGACCCAGTACTTC. The full variable domain, completed using reference TRBV5-1 and TRBJ2-5, is KAGVTQTPRYLIKTRGQQVTLSCSPISGHRSVSWYQQTPGQGLQFLFEYFSETQRNKGNFPGRFSGRQFSNSRSEMNVSTLELGDSALYLCASSTNPGLQETQYFGPGTRLLVL.

Regarding this clone: The same CDR3 arises from other DNA sequences in this sample as well. This CDR3 is CASSVDGPNTGELFF. For the CDR3, the DNA is TGTGCCAGCAGCGTAGACGGGCCGAACACCGGGGAGCTGTTTTTT. V gene TRBV9 combines with J gene TRBJ2-2; no firm D call. Trimming left V 0 bases short and J 0 bases short, with 6 bases between. Germline V gene sequence: CDR1 SGDLS, CDR2 YYNGEE. CDR3 length: 15 amino acids.

The genes are TRBV6-4 and TRBJ2-3, with TRBD2 identical over 8 bases. V lost 2 bases and J lost 14; bases outside the gene matches: 12. The CDR3 runs to 14 residues. Germline V gene data show CDR1 as MRHNA and CDR2 as SNTAGT. The CDR3 loop reads CASSDETKGLGWYF. CDR3 bases: TGTGCCAGCAGTGACGAGACTAAGGGACTAGGTTGGTATTTT.

The chain joins TRBV7-3 to TRBJ2-1, with a tentative D call TRBD1 (6 bases). V lost 1 base and J lost 6, with 13 bases in between. The germline CDR1 and CDR2 sequences are SGHTA and FQGTGA. CDR3 length: 15 amino acids. The CDR3 coding sequence is TGTGCCAGCAGCTTAAGAGGGGGTAAGGGCAATGAGCAGTTCTTC. This encodes CASSLRGGKGNEQFF.

The rearrangement uses TRBV10-3 and TRBJ2-3, with TRBD1 as a possible D gene (5 bases). The germline gives CDR1 ENHRY, CDR2 SYGVKD. The CDR3 runs to 17 residues. V was trimmed by 1 base and J by 2 bases, leaving 16 bases between them. The CDR3, as DNA: TGTGCCATCAGTGAGTTTACGAATACAGGAGTCACAGATACGCAGTATTTT. The encoded protein is CAISEFTNTGVTDTQYF.

The V gene is TRBV11-2, the J gene TRBJ1-1; no reliable D call. This CDR3 has 12 residues. The germline V and J ends were trimmed by 4 bases and 6 bases, with 9 bases remaining between them. CDR1 is SGHAT, CDR2 FQNNGV, per germline. The DNA of the CDR3 is TGTGCCAGCAGCTCCATCTGGTCTGAAGCTTTCTTT. This codes for CASSSIWSEAFF.

This clone came up once. This chain connects TRBV6-4 to TRBJ2-3, with 8 positions matching TRBD2. Germline CDR1 reads MRHNA; CDR2 reads SNTAGT. V shed 9 bases and J 0 bases; nucleotides not matched to a gene: 8. This CDR3 has 15 residues. The CDR3: CASSREGSSTDTQYF. CDR3 sequence (DNA): TGTGCCAGTTCTCGGGAGGGCTCTAGCACAGATACGCAGTATTTT.